This T cell receptor beta chain was profiled in a study of CD8 T cells in Susac syndrome. The RNA, roughly 0.45 to 1 ug, was put through reverse transcription using random hexamers. TCRdb re-called the immunoSEQ multiplex PCR reads with MiXCR, one entry per CDR3 protein. The sample lists 190,000 or so distinct CDR3 sequences, 95% seen once, with approximately 0.08% in the top ten. The CDR3 runs 15 residues. The TCR sequence derives from a human donor with multiple sclerosis. The genes are TRBV23-1 and TRBJ1-5; weak D call: TRBD1 (6 bases). TRBV23-1 counts as an open reading frame of uncertain function. Sequenced input: CD4+ T cells from PBMCs. CDR3 in amino acids: CAQQSIRGAGQPQHF. CDR3 nucleotide sequence: TGCGCTCAGCAGTCAATCAGGGGAGCGGGTCAGCCCCAGCATTTT.